This T cell receptor (beta chain) was captured by sequencing in a study of T cell responses to AZD1222 COVID-19 vaccine. Method: immunoSEQ multiplex PCR; TCRdb's copy keeps in-frame clones and lacks some. Among 100,000 to 130,000 clones listed, around 84% were seen once. The CDR3 runs to 14 residues. V lost 1 base and J lost 2, with 9 bases in between. Germline V gives CDR1 SGHTA, CDR2 FQGNSA. The J gene is TRBJ2-7, the V gene TRBV7-2; no firm D call. The sequencing used peripheral blood, collected on day 0 of AZD1222 vaccination. This receptor was obtained from an adult in good health. The CDR3 DNA is TGTGCCAGCAGCTTAGAGGGAAGGGCCTACGAGCAGTACTTC. Translating it yields CASSLEGRAYEQYF. The full variable domain, rest sourced from reference TRBV7-2 and TRBJ2-7, is GAGVSQSPSNKVTEKGKDVELRCDPISGHTALYWYRQSLGQGLEFLIYFQGNSAPDKSGLPSDRFSAERTGGSVSTLTIQRTQQEDSAVYLCASSLEGRAYEQYFGPGTRLTVT.